This T cell receptor (beta chain) was sequenced during a study of blood T cell repertoires in COVID-19. On the study more broadly: From the United States, Italy and Spain came samples of acute and convalescent COVID-19. PBMCs, B-cell-depleted T cells, or T cells provided the cDNA or gDNA that made up the material.

Authors' methods: Reference gene primers were amplified, and this amplification served to estimate nucleated cell counts. The data were produced by immunoSEQ multiplex PCR, yet TCRdb's version contains in-frame clones alone and is incomplete. V, J and clone size reflect that table, while D and trimming were determined from the DNA. In the table there are about 100,000 clones, 85% of which are singletons. The CDR3 has 15 amino acids. V trimming: 8 bases; J trimming: 6 bases; junction bases outside the gene matches: 11. Germline assignment: CDR1 SGHTA and CDR2 FQGTGA. Sequencing was done on a sample of peripheral blood. This chain joins TRBV7-3 and TRBJ1-1; 11 bases match TRBD1. The TCR originated in a man aged 50 to 59 with active or convalescent COVID-19. The CDR3 coding sequence is TGTGCCAGCGCTCTAGGGACAGGGGGAGGGGCTGAAGCTTTCTTT. Protein: CASALGTGGGAEAFF.